This TCR beta chain was documented in a study of cytomegalovirus exposure and HLA in healthy donors. The PCR was carried out with 60 Vbeta primers and 13 Jbeta primers. Repertoires were generated with immunoSEQ multiplex PCR, while TCRdb's copy carries only in-frame clones and drops some. There are under 200,000 clones in the sample; about four fifths occur only once, and over 8.5% lies in the top ten. The study's findings and limits: A list of approximately 160 TCR beta chains associated with cytomegalovirus was given.

The CDR3 length is 15 residues. V lost 5 bases and J lost 1; bases outside the gene matches: 8. CDR1 is MNHNY and CDR2 is SVGAGI in the germline V gene (reference sequence). About this clone itself: What it binds is unknown.

Material: PBMCs. The clonotype was recovered from a man in his forties or fifties in good health and CMV-seropositive. The chain uses TRBV6-6 and TRBJ2-7; TRBD1 matches at 7 bases. The CDR3 reads CASSLSPTGSYEQYF. CDR3 DNA sequence: TGTGCCAGCAGTCTCTCCCCGACAGGGTCCTACGAGCAGTACTTC.